This paragraph covers one T cell receptor (beta chain) sequence. Its cognate antigen has yet to be identified. The input lacks base qualities; no much larger clone sits a single base away. This entry is derived from a study of blood T cell repertoires in COVID-19 (dated by TCRdb to 2019 to 2021). Study-level background: Collaborator samples came from the United States, Italy and Spain and covered acute and convalescent phases of COVID-19. Where available, HLA class I and class II types were taken from metadata supplied by the sample provider and were not determined by assay-based typing. A de-identified subject ID, COVID-19 status, age in years and sex were almost always included in the sample metadata. The dataset comprised deeply sampled blood TCRbeta repertoires from subjects exposed to, actively infected with, or recovered from COVID-19. The repertoires were released in a freely available public database meant as a resource for research on the immune response to SARS-CoV-2. Samples came from the ongoing ImmuneRACE study (first 160 participants) plus 1,254 subjects from 6 global collaborators. The material from the prospective study consisted of cDNA or gDNA derived from T cells, B-cell-depleted T cells, or PBMCs.

TCRbeta CDR3 regions were amplified from genomic DNA by means of the immunoSEQ Assay, a bias-controlled multiplex PCR. From the authors' description of their analysis: The number of nucleated cells in each sample was estimated from the amplification of reference gene primers within the assay. Sequence reads were collapsed and filtered to measure the absolute abundance of every unique TCRbeta CDR3 rearrangement. For each sample, productive Simpson clonality was calculated as the square root of Simpson's diversity index over productive rearrangements. Sourced from immuneACCESS, this table was stored by TCRdb with only in-frame sequences that have V and J called. A share of the clones is absent; for the studies checked, an unresolved V gene accounts for under half, and the remainder has no known explanation. V and J calls and clone size are given by that table; D and trimming were obtained from the DNA. This sample holds 200,000 to 250,000 clones; 80% to 95% were observed only once. The top ten constitute about 0.8% of the sample.

The germline V gene encodes CDR1 MDHEN and CDR2 SYDVKM. Trimmed from V: 5 bases; trimmed from J: 5 bases; junction bases lacking a gene match: 12. From its cysteine to its phenylalanine, the CDR3 spans 17 amino acids. Only the CDR3 portion is preserved as DNA: 51 bases, with reading frame beginning at the first base. The study at large found these results: The amount of clinical and demographic metadata varied by source and participant and was provided uncurated.

One collaborating source in Seattle enrolled patients while the patients were actively infected and followed the patients over time throughout the course of disease. Whole blood was collected in K2EDTA tubes by collaborating institutions according to the institutions' own protocols. For TCRbeta analysis, collaborators shipped samples as frozen whole blood, isolated PBMCs, or DNA extracted from either of those sample types. Rearrangement joined TRBV28 to TRBJ2-2; 9 bases in the junction line up with TRBD2. The sequence was obtained from a man aged 60-69 years with COVID-19, enrolled during active disease. The sequenced material came from peripheral blood. The CDR3 protein is CASSPAGGGRGTGELFF. The nucleotide sequence is given as TGTGCCAGCAGTCCGGCGGGTGGCGGGAGGGGTACCGGGGAGCTGTTTTTT.